One and the same sample provided the 25 T cell receptor beta chains below, sequenced in a study of glioma-infiltrating T cells. Amplification of TCR alpha and beta CDR3 regions from RNA used iRepertoire nested multiplex PCR. TCRdb re-derived calls from the multiplex PCR reads in MiXCR, one entry per CDR3 protein. The sample shows 90,000 or so distinct CDR3 sequences, 35% to 50% of them seen only once. The sequenced sample consisted of glioma tissue, nonneoplastic brain tissue, or PBMCs (not recorded which). The receptors shown here come from a human donor with low-grade glioma or glioblastoma, undergoing nonglioma brain surgery, or in good health (not recorded which).

The chain recombines TRBV4-1 with TRBJ2-3; D is unresolved. Germline values: CDR1 MGHRA, CDR2 YSYEKL. The V gene lost 4 bases and the J gene lost 11 bases, with 19 bases spanning the gap. The CDR3 has 14 amino acids. CDR3 in DNA: TGCGCCAGCAGCCTGCGAGACTCCTACAATGAGCAGTATTTT. Translated, it gives CASSLRDSYNEQYF.

This clonotype came up a few times. The V and J genes are TRBV29-1 and TRBJ2-1; D gene ambiguous. Germline V lookup: CDR1 SQVTM, CDR2 ANQGSEA. This CDR3 region has 10 residues. The CDR3 spells CSGVWGEQFF. The CDR3 DNA reads TGCAGTGGTGTGTGGGGTGAGCAGTTCTTC.

In regard to this clonotype: Since a much larger clone is just one base distant, this may be a read error. J is TRBJ2-7 and V is TRBV29-1; 7 bases align to TRBD2. Per germline, CDR1 SQVTM and CDR2 ANQGSEA. The CDR3 runs 12 residues. With V trimmed by 7 bases and J by 5 bases, 8 bases remained unmatched. The CDR3 DNA reads as TGCAGCGCCTTCGGGGGGAGTCACGAGCAGTACTTC. It translates to CSAFGGSHEQYF.

This chain links TRBV4-1 with TRBJ2-1; perhaps D is TRBD1 or TRBD2 (6 bases each). With 1 base removed from V and 4 bases from J, the gap between germline ends came to 14 bases. The CDR3 consists of 16 residues. Germline V gene sequence: CDR1 MGHRA, CDR2 YSYEKL. The CDR3 bases are TGCGCCAGCAGCCAAGGAGACGGGGGCGGATACAATGAGCAGTTCTTC. Translating it yields CASSQGDGGGYNEQFF.

About this clonotype: The CDR3 does not end in the conserved phenylalanine or tryptophan, so this is likely a read error. The CDR3 region has the DNA TGCAGTGCCCTCCAGACCTACAAGCAGTACTCC. Translated: CSALQTYKQYS. V usage is TRBV20-1 and J usage is TRBJ2-7, with no clear D. CDR3 length: 11 residues. CDR1 and CDR2 (germline): DFQATT, SNEGSKA (reference sequence).

To note about this clonotype: Since a much larger clone is just one base distant, this may be a read error. V gene TRBV18 combines with J gene TRBJ2-5; D is ambiguous. The CDR3 covers 13 residues. The germline V gene encodes CDR1 KGHSH and CDR2 LQKENI. This chain's CDR3 is CASSPRTEETKYF. The CDR3 DNA reads TGTGCCAGCTCACCACGTACAGAAGAGACCAAGTACTTC.

About this clonotype itself: One end of the junction varies from germline; a read error may be responsible. The J gene is TRBJ2-1, the V gene TRBV28; perhaps TRBD2 as D (5 bases). The J call may not be correct, given that the DNA end is closer to TRBJ2-7. CDR1 and CDR2 from the germline V gene are MDHEN and SYDVKM. CDR3 length: 13 residues. Here the CDR3 DNA reads TGTTCCAGCATCGTCGGAGGTTCCTACGAGCAGTACTTC. Translating gives CSSIVGGSYEQYF.

This clonotype was seen repeatedly, ten times or more. This chain links TRBV7-6 with TRBJ2-3; D is tentatively TRBD1 or TRBD2 (6 bases each). The CDR3 covers 15 residues. Germline CDR1 reads SGHVS; CDR2 reads FNYEAQ. The V end was cut by 5 bases, the J end by 2 bases, with 14 bases between. The CDR3 nucleotides are TGTGCCAGCAGCCCAAGGAGGGGGAACACAGATACGCAGTATTTT. It translates to CASSPRRGNTDTQYF. Drawing the rest from reference TRBV7-6 and TRBJ2-3, the complete variable domain is GAGVSQSPRYKVTKRGQDVALRCDPISGHVSLYWYRQALGQGPEFLTYFNYEAQQDKSGLPNDRFSAERPEGSISTLTIQRTEQRDSAMYRCASSPRRGNTDTQYFGPGTRLTVL.

Remarks on this clonotype: Because it lacks the conserved phenylalanine or tryptophan at the end, this CDR3 is likely a read error. V usage is TRBV6-5 and J usage is TRBJ2-1; tentatively, D is TRBD1 (5 bases). CDR3 length: 13 residues. From germline, CDR1 is MNHEY and CDR2 SVGAGI. The CDR3 spells CTSSLTAYNGQFL. The CDR3 nucleotides read TGTACCAGCAGCTTGACAGCGTACAATGGGCAGTTCCTC.

The sample holds many counts of this clonotype. The V call is TRBV5-1, the J call TRBJ1-1, with a tentative D call TRBD1 (6 bases). Germline lookup yields CDR1 SGHRS and CDR2 YFSETQ. The V gene lost 0 bases and the J gene lost 5 bases, with 11 bases spanning the gap. This CDR3 has 14 amino acids. The CDR3 loop is CASSLVDSWTEAFF. CDR3 nucleotide sequence: TGCGCCAGCAGCTTGGTGGACAGTTGGACTGAAGCTTTCTTT.

Regarding this clonotype: Lacking the conserved final phenylalanine or tryptophan, this CDR3 likely reflects a read error. V and J are TRBV18 and TRBJ2-7, with D possibly being TRBD1 (6 bases). This CDR3 contains 14 residues. V shed 2 bases and J shed 5 bases, with 13 bases lying between them. CDR1 KGHSH and CDR2 LQKENI come from the germline V gene. Here the CDR3 DNA reads TGTGCCAGCTCACCAGTGGGACACGGCAACGAGCAGTACTTA. Translation: CASSPVGHGNEQYL.

This chain connects TRBV27 to TRBJ1-2; D possibly corresponds to TRBD1 (5 bases). This CDR3 spans 14 amino acids. V lost 5 bases to trimming and J lost 7 bases, with 17 bases between them. CDR1 is MNHEY, CDR2 SMNVEV, per germline (reference sequence). The CDR3 region is CASSPLQRGSGYTF. As DNA, the CDR3 is TGTGCCAGCAGTCCTTTGCAGAGGGGTAGTGGCTACACCTTC.

This clonotype was seen many times. This rearrangement joins TRBV29-1 to TRBJ2-7; unclear D gene. Germline CDR1 and CDR2: SQVTM and ANQGSEA. V lost 0 bases, J lost 5 bases, and 11 bases lay in between. The CDR3 consists of 13 residues. CDR3 sequence: CSVEDWGKNEQYF. DNA for the CDR3: TGCAGCGTTGAAGACTGGGGTAAGAACGAGCAGTACTTC.

In regard to this clonotype: This could be a read error, since a much larger clone is one nucleotide away. V and J are TRBV7-3 and TRBJ2-2, with a possible D match to TRBD1 (6 bases). The V gene's germline CDR1 is SGHTA and CDR2 FQGTGA. This CDR3 has 14 amino acids. CDR3 nucleotides: TGTGTCAGCAGACCGGACAGCTACACCGGGAAGCTGTTTTTT. Translated: CVSRPDSYTGKLFF.

Many counts were recorded for this clonotype. CDR3 region: CSARGGESSYEQYF. DNA for the CDR3: TGCAGTGCTAGAGGGGGGGAGAGCTCCTACGAGCAGTACTTC. V is TRBV20-1 and J is TRBJ2-7; TRBD2 is a possible D gene (6 bases). The V gene's germline CDR1 is DFQATT and CDR2 SNEGSKA (reference sequence). Deletions cut 1 base from V and 0 bases from J, with 10 bases between. There are 14 residues in the CDR3.

A note on this clonotype: Germline is not matched at one junction end, which may reflect a read error. The chain recombines TRBV18 with TRBJ2-1; 8 bases align to TRBD1. The CDR3 has 15 amino acids. CDR1 and CDR2 from the germline V gene are KGHSH and LQKENI. CDR3 DNA: TGTGCCAGCTCACAGCAGGGGGCCTCCTACGATGAGCAGTTCTTC. Amino acids: CASSQQGASYDEQFF.

The chain is built from TRBV6-2 or TRBV6-3 and TRBJ2-1; the D gene is possibly TRBD2 (5 bases). Between the trimmed V and J ends, which lost 5 bases and 2 bases, there was a span of 16 bases. CDR1 and CDR2 (germline): MNHEY, SVGEGT. The CDR3 totals 16 residues. The CDR3 region has the DNA TGTGCCAGCAGTACATCGGACGGGAAAGCCTACAATGAGCAGTTCTTC. Protein: CASSTSDGKAYNEQFF.

This clonotype has only one observation. Since a much larger clone is just one base distant, this may be a read error. V and J are TRBV19 and TRBJ2-7, with TRBD2 as a possible D gene (5 bases). The CDR3 runs 13 residues. The germline V gene encodes CDR1 LNHDA and CDR2 SQIVND (reference sequence). CDR3 DNA: TGTGCCAGTAGTAGTGGGAGCTCCTACGAGCAGTGCTTC. This gives the protein CASSSGSSYEQCF.

This clonotype appeared many times. The chain joins TRBV7-9 to TRBJ2-7; the D is unclear. The V end was cut by 5 bases, the J end by 2 bases, with 16 bases between. Germline-derived CDR1 and CDR2 are SEHNR and FQNEAQ (reference sequence). The CDR3 covers 15 residues. CDR3 coding DNA: TGTGCCAGCAGCCCTAGGTCGAGCCGAGCCTACGAGCAGTACTTC. Translation gives CASSPRSSRAYEQYF.

This clonotype was seen a few times. The rearrangement uses TRBV6-1 and TRBJ2-3; 15 bases map to TRBD2. This CDR3 region has 19 residues. Germline V CDR1 and CDR2: MNHNS, SASEGT. V shed 7 bases and J 2 bases; nucleotides not matched to a gene: 13. The CDR3 region is CASIPAGLAGGPSTDTQYF. CDR3 sequence (DNA): TGTGCCAGCATACCCGCAGGACTAGCGGGAGGGCCCTCCACAGATACGCAGTATTTT.

To note about this clonotype: The conserved final phenylalanine or tryptophan is absent from the CDR3, which likely points to a read error. The chain links TRBV12-5 to TRBJ1-1, with 7 bases that match TRBD1. The germline V gene has CDR1 LGHNT and CDR2 FRNRAP. J gave up 3 bases and V 5 bases, and 12 bases lay outside the gene matches. The length of the CDR3 is 16 residues. The CDR3 loop is CASGPDRVRVDTEAFS. CDR3 DNA: TGTGCTAGTGGTCCAGACAGGGTCCGAGTGGACACTGAAGCTTTCTCT.

This clonotype has just a few counts. Germline is not matched at one junction end, which may reflect a read error. V usage is TRBV11-2 and J usage is TRBJ2-5; no clear D. The CDR3 has 16 amino acids. The germline V gene encodes CDR1 SGHAT and CDR2 FQNNGV. The CDR3 sequence is CASSPRSSLQQGTQYF. The CDR3 nucleotides are TGTGCCAGCAGCCCAAGGTCTTCTTTACAGCAAGGGACCCAGTACTTC. Looking up the rest from reference TRBV11-2 and TRBJ2-5 gives the full variable domain: EAGVAQSPRYKIIEKRQSVAFWCNPISGHATLYWYQQILGQGPKLLIQFQNNGVVDDSQLPKDRFSAERLKGVDSTLKIQPAKLEDSAVYLCASSPRSSLQQGTQYFGPGTRLLVL.

This clonotype has more than one count but fewer than ten. It may be a read error: a sequence one base away is much more abundant. The chain couples TRBV2 to TRBJ2-7; D remains ambiguous. CDR1 is SNHLY and CDR2 is FYNNEI in the germline V gene. This CDR3 spans 11 amino acids. The CDR3 sequence is CVSSEVREQYF. The CDR3, as DNA: TGTGTCAGCAGTGAGGTCAGAGAGCAGTACTTC.

On this clonotype: Compared with germline, one end of the junction differs, possibly owing to a read error. The gene calls are TRBV25-1 and TRBJ2-5, with a possible D match to TRBD2 (6 bases). CDR3 length: 9 amino acids. CDR1 MGHDK and CDR2 SYGVNS come from the germline V gene. CDR3 in amino acids: CASSETRAF. The CDR3, as DNA: TGTGCCAGCAGTGAGACTAGGGCCTTC.

Points on this clonotype: Compared with germline, one end of the junction differs, possibly owing to a read error. The V gene is TRBV6-5, the J gene TRBJ2-7; TRBD2 is a possible D gene (5 bases). The CDR3 runs to 13 residues. Per germline, CDR1 MNHEY and CDR2 SVGAGI. The CDR3 region is CAGSYRENCEQYF. The CDR3 DNA follows: TGTGCCGGCAGTTATAGGGAGAATTGCGAGCAGTACTTC.